Listed below are T cell receptor beta chains from one sample, sequenced in a study of T cells in localized non-small cell lung cancer. Clones were sequenced by immunoSEQ multiplex PCR, and TCRdb holds only the in-frame ones, with some missing. The sample lists about 1,500 clones, about 33% seen once, with approximately 30% in the top ten. Material: normal lung tissue next to the tumor, obtained before any cancer treatment. The origin of the receptors is a female donor of 60 years or more with stage I lung adenocarcinoma. The CDR3 runs from the conserved cysteine through the conserved F or W. A D gene is named only where the DNA matches it firmly. Clone size appears in some rows only: once, few, many, or a class for an expanded clone.

cdr3_nt: TGTGCCAGCAGCGTAATACCCGGGGATATCTACGAGCAGTACTTC; cdr3_aa: CASSVIPGDIYEQYF; clone_size: NA; j_call: TRBJ2-7; d_call: NA; v_call: TRBV9
cdr3_nt: TGTGCCAGCAGCTCCAGGCCCGCTGGGATCGAGCAGTACTTC; cdr3_aa: CASSSRPAGIEQYF; clone_size: few; j_call: TRBJ2-7; d_call: NA; v_call: TRBV11-3
cdr3_nt: TGTGCCAGCAGTTTGGCGGGGAGCTCCTACAATGAGCAGTTCTTC; cdr3_aa: CASSLAGSSYNEQFF; clone_size: few; j_call: TRBJ2-1; d_call: NA; v_call: TRBV6-8
cdr3_nt: TGTGCCAGCAGCTTAGAAGGAGAGTGGATCAATCAGCCCCAGCATTTT; cdr3_aa: CASSLEGEWINQPQHF; clone_size: NA; j_call: TRBJ1-5; d_call: NA; v_call: TRBV11-3
cdr3_nt: TGTGCCAGCAGCTGGGGCCCGGAGCGGGAACGCGAGCAGTACTTC; cdr3_aa: CASSWGPEREREQYF; clone_size: medium-sized; j_call: TRBJ2-7; d_call: TRBD2; v_call: TRBV11-3
cdr3_nt: TGCGCCAGCAGTTCTGTCCGGGACTACGACACAGATACGCAGTATTTT; cdr3_aa: CASSSVRDYDTDTQYF; clone_size: NA; j_call: TRBJ2-3; d_call: TRBD2; v_call: TRBV10-2
cdr3_nt: TGTGCCAGCTCACTAACTAGGACCTCCTACGAGCAGTACTTC; cdr3_aa: CASSLTRTSYEQYF; clone_size: NA; j_call: TRBJ2-7; d_call: NA; v_call: TRBV18
cdr3_nt: TGTGCCAGCAGCCCCGGGACAGGCCTATATAATTCACCCCTCCACTTT; cdr3_aa: CASSPGTGLYNSPLHF; clone_size: NA; j_call: TRBJ1-6; d_call: TRBD1; v_call: TRBV11-3
cdr3_nt: TGTGCCAGCAGCGGACAGCTATCCGTGAATGAGCAGTTCTTC; cdr3_aa: CASSGQLSVNEQFF; clone_size: NA; j_call: TRBJ2-1; d_call: NA; v_call: TRBV11-3
cdr3_nt: TGTGCCAGCAGCCGGCCAGGTGGGGGGAACACCATATATTTT; cdr3_aa: CASSRPGGGNTIYF; clone_size: NA; j_call: TRBJ1-3; d_call: NA; v_call: TRBV14
cdr3_nt: TGTGCCAGCAGTGAAGCGGTCATTTCAGGTAGCGGGGGGTATGTCGAGACCCAGTACTTC; cdr3_aa: CASSEAVISGSGGYVETQYF; clone_size: few; j_call: TRBJ2-5; d_call: TRBD2; v_call: TRBV6-1
cdr3_nt: TGTGCCAGCAGCGTGTCAGGGACCCCCTACAATGAGCAGTTCTTC; cdr3_aa: CASSVSGTPYNEQFF; clone_size: few; j_call: TRBJ2-1; d_call: NA; v_call: TRBV9
cdr3_nt: TGTGCCAGCAGCGTAGAACCAGGGGAAAACATTCAGTACTTC; cdr3_aa: CASSVEPGENIQYF; clone_size: NA; j_call: TRBJ2-4; d_call: NA; v_call: TRBV9
cdr3_nt: TGTGCCAGCAGTTTACATAGCGGGGGCCCCGCCCTCTACGAGCAGTACTTC; cdr3_aa: CASSLHSGGPALYEQYF; clone_size: NA; j_call: TRBJ2-7; d_call: TRBD2; v_call: TRBV28
cdr3_nt: TGTGCCACCAGCAGAGACAGAGGGGGGCCTATTGGCGAGCAGTACTTC; cdr3_aa: CATSRDRGGPIGEQYF; clone_size: few; j_call: TRBJ2-7; d_call: NA; v_call: TRBV15
cdr3_nt: TGTGCCAGCAGTGTTCAGACGGCAGTCAACTACGAGCAGTACTTC; cdr3_aa: CASSVQTAVNYEQYF; clone_size: medium-sized; j_call: TRBJ2-7; d_call: NA; v_call: TRBV6-8
cdr3_nt: TGCGCCAGTAGATTGACAGAAAACACTGAAGCTTTCTTT; cdr3_aa: CASRLTENTEAFF; clone_size: few; j_call: TRBJ1-1; d_call: NA; v_call: TRBV23-1
cdr3_nt: TGCGCCAGCAGCCAACAAAGCGGCAACTACGAGCAGTACTTC; cdr3_aa: CASSQQSGNYEQYF; clone_size: NA; j_call: TRBJ2-7; d_call: NA; v_call: TRBV4-1
cdr3_nt: TGTGCCAGCAGCTCGTACAGGGGGTCAAGCTCCTACGAGCAGTACTTC; cdr3_aa: CASSSYRGSSSYEQYF; clone_size: NA; j_call: TRBJ2-7; d_call: TRBD1; v_call: TRBV11-3
cdr3_nt: TGTGCCAGCAGTGGGGAGGGGCAGCCCCAGCATTTT; cdr3_aa: CASSGEGQPQHF; clone_size: few; j_call: TRBJ1-5; d_call: NA; v_call: TRBV6-8
cdr3_nt: TGTGCCAGCAGTTACTCTCCGGGGGGAAACACCATATATTTT; cdr3_aa: CASSYSPGGNTIYF; clone_size: NA; j_call: TRBJ1-3; d_call: NA; v_call: TRBV6-8
cdr3_nt: TGTGCCAGCACAGAGGAACTGAACACTGAAGCTTTCTTT; cdr3_aa: CASTEELNTEAFF; clone_size: NA; j_call: TRBJ1-1; d_call: NA; v_call: TRBV25-1
cdr3_nt: TGTGCCAGTAGTATAGCGTCCGGGACAGGCTATAGCAATCAGCCCCAGCATTTT; cdr3_aa: CASSIASGTGYSNQPQHF; clone_size: NA; j_call: TRBJ1-5; d_call: TRBD1; v_call: TRBV19
cdr3_nt: TGTGCCAGCAGTGAACTAGCGGGGAACACCGGGGAGCTGTTTTTT; cdr3_aa: CASSELAGNTGELFF; clone_size: few; j_call: TRBJ2-2; d_call: TRBD2; v_call: TRBV2
cdr3_nt: TGTGCCAGCTCACCACGTGGACAGGGAGGAGATACGCAGTATTTT; cdr3_aa: CASSPRGQGGDTQYF; clone_size: few; j_call: TRBJ2-3; d_call: TRBD1; v_call: TRBV18
cdr3_nt: TGTGCCACTAATCCCGGCAGGGCTGGAAACACCATATATTTT; cdr3_aa: CATNPGRAGNTIYF; clone_size: few; j_call: TRBJ1-3; d_call: NA; v_call: TRBV19
cdr3_nt: TGTGCCAGAACAACTCCGGGACCTGGAACTGAAGCTTTCTTT; cdr3_aa: CARTTPGPGTEAFF; clone_size: few; j_call: TRBJ1-1; d_call: NA; v_call: TRBV28
cdr3_nt: TGCGCCAGCAGTTTGGGGTCGAACTCTGGAAACACCATATATTTT; cdr3_aa: CASSLGSNSGNTIYF; clone_size: NA; j_call: TRBJ1-3; d_call: NA; v_call: TRBV5-1
cdr3_nt: TGTGCCATCAGTGCGGGGCCCAGCTCCTACGAGCAGTACTTC; cdr3_aa: CAISAGPSSYEQYF; clone_size: NA; j_call: TRBJ2-7; d_call: NA; v_call: TRBV6-8
cdr3_nt: TGTGCCAGCAGCTTAGTTTCCAGGGGTCTTGCGTACAATGAGCAGTTCTTC; cdr3_aa: CASSLVSRGLAYNEQFF; clone_size: few; j_call: TRBJ2-1; d_call: NA; v_call: TRBV7-6
cdr3_nt: TGTGCCAGCACCCAGGGACTAGCGGGAGGGGGTCATGAGCAGTTCTTC; cdr3_aa: CASTQGLAGGGHEQFF; clone_size: NA; j_call: TRBJ2-1; d_call: TRBD2; v_call: TRBV6-9
cdr3_nt: TGTGCCAGCATGGGGGGCGCCTCTAGCACAGATACGCAGTATTTT; cdr3_aa: CASMGGASSTDTQYF; clone_size: NA; j_call: TRBJ2-3; d_call: NA; v_call: TRBV25-1
cdr3_nt: TGTGCCAGCAGGGAATCCCAGGGGGTCTATGGCTACACCTTC; cdr3_aa: CASRESQGVYGYTF; clone_size: medium-sized; j_call: TRBJ1-2; d_call: TRBD1; v_call: TRBV6-8
cdr3_nt: TGCGCCAGCAGCTTGGGTAATAGGGGTCAAGAGACCCAGTACTTC; cdr3_aa: CASSLGNRGQETQYF; clone_size: NA; j_call: TRBJ2-5; d_call: NA; v_call: TRBV5-1
cdr3_nt: TGCGCCAGCAGCCAAGTGTGGACAGGGGACTATGGCTACACCTTC; cdr3_aa: CASSQVWTGDYGYTF; clone_size: medium-sized; j_call: TRBJ1-2; d_call: NA; v_call: TRBV1
cdr3_nt: TGTGCCAGCAGTTACGAACAGGGGCGTGAGACCCAGTACTTC; cdr3_aa: CASSYEQGRETQYF; clone_size: few; j_call: TRBJ2-5; d_call: TRBD1; v_call: TRBV6-8
cdr3_nt: TGTGCCTCAACAGGAGTTACCCAAGAGACCCAGTACTTC; cdr3_aa: CASTGVTQETQYF; clone_size: NA; j_call: TRBJ2-5; d_call: NA; v_call: TRBV30
cdr3_nt: TGTGCCAGCAGTCCCGGGGCTCCCTATAATTCACCCCTCCACTTT; cdr3_aa: CASSPGAPYNSPLHF; clone_size: NA; j_call: TRBJ1-6; d_call: NA; v_call: TRBV11-3
cdr3_nt: TGTGCCAGCAGCGAAGGGGGAGCGGGTTATTCACCCCTCCACTTT; cdr3_aa: CASSEGGAGYSPLHF; clone_size: few; j_call: TRBJ1-6; d_call: NA; v_call: TRBV11-1
cdr3_nt: TGTGCCAGCCGGGGGACAGCGGAGGGAATTTCACCCCTCCACTTT; cdr3_aa: CASRGTAEGISPLHF; clone_size: few; j_call: TRBJ1-6; d_call: TRBD1; v_call: TRBV6-8
cdr3_nt: TGTGCCAGTAGTACAGGAATCACCGGGGAGCTGTTTTTT; cdr3_aa: CASSTGITGELFF; clone_size: NA; j_call: TRBJ2-2; d_call: NA; v_call: TRBV19
cdr3_nt: TGTGCCAGTAAGGGGGTTGACAATAATAATTCACCCCTCCACTTT; cdr3_aa: CASKGVDNNNSPLHF; clone_size: once; j_call: TRBJ1-6; d_call: NA; v_call: TRBV19
cdr3_nt: TGTGCCAGCAGCTCTGGACAGGCCGCTGCCGGGTATGGCTACACCTTC; cdr3_aa: CASSSGQAAAGYGYTF; clone_size: few; j_call: TRBJ1-2; d_call: TRBD1; v_call: TRBV11-3
cdr3_nt: TGCGCCAGCAGCTTGGCCGGGCCTCTAGGTGGCTACACCTTC; cdr3_aa: CASSLAGPLGGYTF; clone_size: NA; j_call: TRBJ1-2; d_call: NA; v_call: TRBV5-1
cdr3_nt: TGTGCCAGCAGTTACTCGATGGGGGCCGACTATGGCTACACCTTC; cdr3_aa: CASSYSMGADYGYTF; clone_size: few; j_call: TRBJ1-2; d_call: NA; v_call: TRBV6-8
cdr3_nt: TGCAGCGTTGAAAGGCGGGACCTTATCTATGGCTACACCTTC; cdr3_aa: CSVERRDLIYGYTF; clone_size: few; j_call: TRBJ1-2; d_call: NA; v_call: TRBV29-1
cdr3_nt: TGTGCCAGCACCCTGGGGCTTGGAAACACCATATATTTT; cdr3_aa: CASTLGLGNTIYF; clone_size: few; j_call: TRBJ1-3; d_call: NA; v_call: TRBV12-5
cdr3_nt: TGTGCCAGCAAACAGGGGGCAGGGGCCAAAAACATTCAGTACTTC; cdr3_aa: CASKQGAGAKNIQYF; clone_size: medium-sized; j_call: TRBJ2-4; d_call: TRBD1; v_call: TRBV9
cdr3_nt: TGTGCCAGCACCAGGACCGGTGGGGGCTACACCTTC; cdr3_aa: CASTRTGGGYTF; clone_size: NA; j_call: TRBJ1-2; d_call: NA; v_call: TRBV12-5
cdr3_nt: TGTGCCAGCTCACCAAATCTCTCGGGACAGGGGACAACAGGGCAGTACTTC; cdr3_aa: CASSPNLSGQGTTGQYF; clone_size: NA; j_call: TRBJ2-7; d_call: TRBD1; v_call: TRBV18
cdr3_nt: TGTGCCAGCAGTGAAGCCCTCAGGAAGAGGGTTTCTGGCTACACCTTC; cdr3_aa: CASSEALRKRVSGYTF; clone_size: NA; j_call: TRBJ1-2; d_call: NA; v_call: TRBV2
cdr3_nt: TGTGCCAGCTCAAGAAACAGTGGCACTGAAGCTTTCTTT; cdr3_aa: CASSRNSGTEAFF; clone_size: NA; j_call: TRBJ1-1; d_call: NA; v_call: TRBV18
cdr3_nt: TGTGCCAGCAGTATAGCGGGAGATGTGGACGAGCAGTACTTC; cdr3_aa: CASSIAGDVDEQYF; clone_size: NA; j_call: TRBJ2-7; d_call: TRBD2; v_call: TRBV6-7
cdr3_nt: TGTGCCAGCAGCCCGCTACGGGACAGGGACGGGGACGAGCAGTACTTC; cdr3_aa: CASSPLRDRDGDEQYF; clone_size: few; j_call: TRBJ2-7; d_call: TRBD1; v_call: TRBV16
cdr3_nt: TGTGCCAGTAGTATTGGAGGGGCTCGGGATCAGCCCCAGCATTTT; cdr3_aa: CASSIGGARDQPQHF; clone_size: NA; j_call: TRBJ1-5; d_call: NA; v_call: TRBV19
cdr3_nt: TGTGCCAGCAAGCGGGAGGGCCCCCATGAGCAGTTCTTC; cdr3_aa: CASKREGPHEQFF; clone_size: NA; j_call: TRBJ2-1; d_call: NA; v_call: TRBV8-2
cdr3_nt: TGTGCCAGCAGTCGTTTTTTAGCTAGCACAGATACGCAGTATTTT; cdr3_aa: CASSRFLASTDTQYF; clone_size: few; j_call: TRBJ2-3; d_call: NA; v_call: TRBV6-7
cdr3_nt: TGTGCCAGCAGCTTGGGTGGGGCCAAAAACATTCAGTACTTC; cdr3_aa: CASSLGGAKNIQYF; clone_size: medium-sized; j_call: TRBJ2-4; d_call: NA; v_call: TRBV11-3